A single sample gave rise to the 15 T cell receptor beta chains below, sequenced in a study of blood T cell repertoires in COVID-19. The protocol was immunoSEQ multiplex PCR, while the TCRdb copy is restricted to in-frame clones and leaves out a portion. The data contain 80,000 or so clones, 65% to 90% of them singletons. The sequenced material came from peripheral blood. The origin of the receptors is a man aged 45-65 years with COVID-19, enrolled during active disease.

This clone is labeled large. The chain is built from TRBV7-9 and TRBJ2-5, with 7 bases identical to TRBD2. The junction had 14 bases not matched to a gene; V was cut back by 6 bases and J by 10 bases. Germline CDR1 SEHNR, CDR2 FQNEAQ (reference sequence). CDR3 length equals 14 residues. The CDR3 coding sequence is TGTGCCAGCAGACGCGAGTGGGCGGGAGAGGACCAGTACTTC. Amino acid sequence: CASRREWAGEDQYF.

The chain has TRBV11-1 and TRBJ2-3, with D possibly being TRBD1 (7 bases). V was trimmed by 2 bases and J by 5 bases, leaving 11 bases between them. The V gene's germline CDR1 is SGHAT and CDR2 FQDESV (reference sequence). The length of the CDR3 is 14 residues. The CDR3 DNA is TGTGCCAGCAGCTTATGGCAGGGGGGAGATACGCAGTATTTT. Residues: CASSLWQGGDTQYF.

The CDR3: CASTGGLTDTQYF. In nucleotides, the CDR3 is TGTGCCAGCACCGGGGGTTTGACAGATACGCAGTATTTT. V gene TRBV2 combines with J gene TRBJ2-3; possible D gene TRBD2, 6 bases. Trimming removed 7 bases from V and 3 bases from J, with 11 bases in between. The CDR3 extends over 13 amino acids. CDR1 is SNHLY and CDR2 is FYNNEI in the germline V gene.

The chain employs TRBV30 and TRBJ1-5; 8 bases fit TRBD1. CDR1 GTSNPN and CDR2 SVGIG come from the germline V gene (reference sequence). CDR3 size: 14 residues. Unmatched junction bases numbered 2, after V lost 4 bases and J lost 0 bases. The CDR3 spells CAWNRGASNQPQHF. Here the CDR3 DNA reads TGTGCCTGGAACAGGGGGGCTAGCAATCAGCCCCAGCATTTT.

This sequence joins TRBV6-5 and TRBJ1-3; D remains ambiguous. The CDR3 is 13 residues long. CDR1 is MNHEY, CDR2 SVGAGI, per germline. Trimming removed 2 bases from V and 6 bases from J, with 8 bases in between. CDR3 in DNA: TGTGCCAGCAGTTACGAGGGAACAAACACCATATATTTT. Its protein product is CASSYEGTNTIYF.

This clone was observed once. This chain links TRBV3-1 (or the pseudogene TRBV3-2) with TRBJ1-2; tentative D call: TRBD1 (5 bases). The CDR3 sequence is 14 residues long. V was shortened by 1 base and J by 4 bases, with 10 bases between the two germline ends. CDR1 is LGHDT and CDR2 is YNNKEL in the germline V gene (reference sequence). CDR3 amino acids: CASSQVQGTYGYTF. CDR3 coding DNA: TGTGCCAGCAGCCAAGTTCAGGGTACCTATGGCTACACCTTC.

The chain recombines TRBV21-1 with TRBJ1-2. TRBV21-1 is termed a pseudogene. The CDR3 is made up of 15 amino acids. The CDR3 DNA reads TGTGCCAGCAGCAAAATGGGGGGTCCTTGTTATGGCTACACCTTC. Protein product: CASSKMGGPCYGYTF.

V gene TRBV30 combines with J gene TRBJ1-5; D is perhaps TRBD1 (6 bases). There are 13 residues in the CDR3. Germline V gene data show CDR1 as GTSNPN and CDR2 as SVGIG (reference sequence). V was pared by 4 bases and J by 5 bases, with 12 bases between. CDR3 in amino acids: CAWTTGLDQPQHF. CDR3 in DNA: TGTGCCTGGACCACAGGGTTGGATCAGCCCCAGCATTTT.

CDR3 residues: CASRSGGSLTTGELFF. The CDR3 bases are TGTGCCAGCAGGTCCGGGGGTAGCCTAACCACCGGGGAGCTGTTTTTT. This chain uses TRBV9 with TRBJ2-2, with D maybe TRBD2 (6 bases). This CDR3 region has 16 residues. The V end was cut by 5 bases, the J end by 4 bases, with 18 bases between. CDR1 is SGDLS and CDR2 is YYNGEE in the germline V gene. Variable domain in full (rest from reference TRBV9 and TRBJ2-2): DSGVTQTPKHLITATGQRVTLRCSPRSGDLSVYWYQQSLDQGLQFLIQYYNGEERAKGNILERFSAQQFPDLHSELNLSSLELGDSALYFCASRSGGSLTTGELFFGEGSRLTVL.

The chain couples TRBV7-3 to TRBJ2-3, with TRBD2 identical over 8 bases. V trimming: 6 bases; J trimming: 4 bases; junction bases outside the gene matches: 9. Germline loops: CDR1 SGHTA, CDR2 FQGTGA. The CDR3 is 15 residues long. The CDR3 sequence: CASRGGTSGADTQYF. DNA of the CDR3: TGTGCCAGCAGGGGAGGGACTAGTGGCGCAGATACGCAGTATTTT.

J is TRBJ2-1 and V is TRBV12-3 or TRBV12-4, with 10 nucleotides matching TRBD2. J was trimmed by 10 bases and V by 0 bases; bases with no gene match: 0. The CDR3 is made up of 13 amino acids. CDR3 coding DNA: TGTGCCAGCAGTTTAGCGACTAGCGGGGAGCAGTTCTTC. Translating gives CASSLATSGEQFF.

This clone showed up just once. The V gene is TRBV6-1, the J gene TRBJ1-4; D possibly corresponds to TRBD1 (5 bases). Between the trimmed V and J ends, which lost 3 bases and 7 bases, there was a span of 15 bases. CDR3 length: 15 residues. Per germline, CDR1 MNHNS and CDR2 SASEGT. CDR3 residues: CASSDLRRAREKLFF. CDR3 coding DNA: TGTGCCAGCAGTGACCTCCGCAGGGCGCGTGAAAAACTGTTTTTT.

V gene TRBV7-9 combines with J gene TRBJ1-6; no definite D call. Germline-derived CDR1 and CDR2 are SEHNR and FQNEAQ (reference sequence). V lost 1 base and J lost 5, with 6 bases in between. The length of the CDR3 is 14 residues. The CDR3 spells CASSLDLNNSPLHF. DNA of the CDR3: TGTGCCAGCAGCTTAGACTTGAATAATTCACCCCTCCACTTT.

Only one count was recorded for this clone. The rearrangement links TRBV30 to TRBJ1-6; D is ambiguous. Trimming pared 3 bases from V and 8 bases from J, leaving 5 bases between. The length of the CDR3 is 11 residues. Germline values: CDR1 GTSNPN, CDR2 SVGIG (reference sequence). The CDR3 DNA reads TGTGCCTGGAGGAGCGATTCACCCCTCCACTTT. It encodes CAWRSDSPLHF.

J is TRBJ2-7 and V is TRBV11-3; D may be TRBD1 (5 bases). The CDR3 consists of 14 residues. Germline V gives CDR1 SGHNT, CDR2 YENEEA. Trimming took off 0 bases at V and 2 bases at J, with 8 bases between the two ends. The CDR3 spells CASSLERQPYEQYF. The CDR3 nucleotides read TGTGCCAGCAGCTTAGAAAGACAGCCCTACGAGCAGTACTTC.